These T cell receptor beta chains were read from a single sample in a study of regulatory T cells in long-lasting Graves disease. From the multiplex PCR reads, TCRdb called clonotypes with MiXCR, one entry per CDR3 protein. In the table there are about 540,000 distinct CDR3 sequences, roughly 13% of which are singletons. This sample also appeared in a second study, on T cells in Graves' hyperthyroidism and ophthalmopathy.

The sample consisted of peripheral blood mononuclear cells (PBMCs), taken at new diagnosis, from a patient treated with antithyroid drugs. These receptors all come from a man aged 25-45 years with Graves disease. CDR3s leave out the opening cysteine and the closing phenylalanine or tryptophan.

v_gene	j_gene	CDR3aa
TRBV9	TRBJ2-3	ASSAPGQGTDTQY
TRBV11-2	TRBJ2-5	ASSLEGTSGRAAQY
TRBV10-3	TRBJ1-4	AISESGVRGQHNEKLF
TRBV20-1	TRBJ1-1	SATVPNTEAF
TRBV5-1	TRBJ2-5	ASSSGGAPETQY
TRBV9	TRBJ2-5	ASSAESQETQY
TRBV29-1	TRBJ2-3	SVGDGTDTQY
TRBV20-1	TRBJ2-2	SARDGQRETGGELF
TRBV4-1	TRBJ1-2	ASSQDWNYGYT
TRBV7-9	TRBJ2-7	ASTGAGVGYEQY
TRBV7-8	TRBJ1-1	ASSFRVSGEAF
TRBV12-3/TRBV12-4	TRBJ2-1	ASSFVASTYNEQF
TRBV12-3/TRBV12-4	TRBJ1-2	ASSPGQGIYGYT
TRBV2	TRBJ2-5	ASRADRGRRETQY
TRBV9	TRBJ2-7	ASSADGLPEQY
TRBV20-1	TRBJ2-2	SAPGLGNTGELF
TRBV5-1	TRBJ2-5	ASSLALAGEQETQY
TRBV20-1	TRBJ2-1	SARGPLRLWRGNEQF
TRBV9	TRBJ2-2	ASSETGPTTGELF
TRBV5-1	TRBJ1-1	ASSLVSFSDGEAF
TRBV28	TRBJ2-7	ASSPQTKQY
TRBV20-1	TRBJ2-7	SARFPHSGVSGEQY
TRBV15	TRBJ1-3	ATSRDQGRGNTIY
TRBV27	TRBJ2-1	ASRGQASSYNEQF
TRBV7-9	TRBJ1-2	ASSLALTRGQGGYT
TRBV7-8	TRBJ1-2	ASTPQGDYGYT
TRBV15	TRBJ1-1	ATSRRQGEDTEAF
TRBV30	TRBJ1-4	AWKGYPNGKLF
TRBV10-3	TRBJ2-7	AIRARQGADGEQY
TRBV7-8	TRBJ1-1	ASSLVNRMNTEAF
TRBV28	TRBJ2-1	ASSFTGGKYNEQF
TRBV20-1	TRBJ2-2	SARDLQWTGELF